This T cell receptor beta chain derives from a study of blood T cells in healthy people across ages (dated by TCRdb to the mid-2010s). Study-level background: In model experiments, roughly one uniquely barcoded TCR beta cDNA molecule per two T cells was captured by template switching. Age-related changes in TCR beta repertoire diversity were measured in the study by deep sequencing normalized with unique cDNA molecular identifiers. The study analyzed two additional independent replicas of 1 million unique cDNA reads from the same blood draw for two donors, one aged 18 to 30 and one aged 80 or older. To avoid experimental bias, donors of different ages were randomly spread across the sequencing lanes. Four age groups were formed from the donors: young (average about 15 years), middle-aged (around 40), aged (62) and long-lived (82).

Library method: 5' RACE. Sequencing used an Illumina HiSeq 2500. The second PCR ran for about 7 to 11 cycles and used a J-beta primer mix along with a sample-barcoded 5' primer. Each TCR beta cDNA molecule received a unique molecular identifier from a template-switch 5' adaptor carrying 12 random nucleotides. Each sample yielded at least 3 million CDR3-containing paired-end reads. First-strand cDNA was synthesized from all RNA with the Mint cDNA synthesis kit, primed by a TRBC-specific oligonucleotide. All cDNA was treated with uracil-DNA glycosylase and then went through a first 18-cycle PCR with the universal primers M1SS and BC2_uni_R. Concerning the study's data processing: For normalization, 1 million high-quality reads, each with a distinct molecular identifier, were randomly selected from each sample. Reads sharing molecular identifiers were discarded rather than binned into consensus sequences. MiTCR, run with a Q25 quality threshold and the strictest error-elimination algorithm, handled CDR3 identification, clonotype clustering and error correction. A nonparametric unseen species model using Euler transformation provided a lower-bound estimate of total TCR beta diversity. Using fastp trimming at Q25 and MiXCR clonotype assembly, TCRdb reanalyzed the public sequencing data and kept in-frame beta chains. Rows with a matching CDR3 protein are joined into one entry that keeps the most common DNA and genes. These V and J calls originate from TCRdb's pipeline instead of the authors' own analysis. This sample comprises about 650,000 distinct CDR3 sequences, approximately 31% of them detected only once. In total, the top ten clones hold 15% of the sample.

Study-wide findings and limitations: Because the CMV infection status of the donors was unknown, age-related changes in expanded clonotypes may potentially have been confounded. There was a strong correlation between observed TCR beta diversity and the percentage of naive T cells measured by flow cytometry. Compared with the aged group, the long-lived group had more naive CD4+ T cells, fewer expanded clones and increased TCR diversity, a pattern suggesting age selection. Estimates of total diversity based on one million sequenced T cells were considered lower bounds and underestimates. Bulk unsorted PBMC profiling prevented conclusive comparison of naive and antigen-experienced compartments. Observed TCR beta diversity per million T cells fell roughly linearly with age, and a significant reduction was already apparent by age about 43.

Concerning this clonotype: The antigen it binds to is not known. Given a much more abundant clone one base away, this may be a read error. Without the conserved terminal phenylalanine or tryptophan, this CDR3 likely stems from a read error.

Systemically healthy Caucasian individuals from Russia, over 30 in total and aged roughly 6 to 95 years, were included as donors. About 9.1 milliliters of peripheral blood were collected from each donor into EDTA-treated Vacutainer tubes. Ficoll-Paque density-gradient centrifugation was used to isolate PBMCs, with at least 6.5 million per sample. Trizol reagent was used to extract total RNA from PBMCs, with at least 5 micrograms per sample. For every donor, an aliquot of PBMCs went through flow cytometry to measure the percentages of naive CD45RAhigh/CD27high T cells. The sequence was obtained from an elderly woman in good health. Donor details come from another sample of the same person, matched by shared clones. Sequencing was performed on blood.

The DNA sequence is given as TGTGCCTGGAGGACATTCACAGATACGCAGTATTGT. This yields the protein CAWRTFTDTQYC. This chain joins TRBV30 to TRBJ2-3; the D gene identity is not certain. Both ends counted, the CDR3 spans 12 residues. CDR3 DNA only is kept here, 36 bases in frame from base 1. The germline V gene (reference sequence) specifies GTSNPN as CDR1 and SVGIG as CDR2. The germline ends are 6 bases apart after V is trimmed by 3 bases and J by 2 bases.